The present TCR beta chain was sequenced within a study of blood T cell repertoires in COVID-19. Study-level background: From the United States, Italy and Spain came samples of acute and convalescent COVID-19. PBMCs, B-cell-depleted T cells, or T cells were the source of the cDNA or gDNA that made up the material.

As handled by the study authors: How many nucleated cells were present was estimated from reference gene primer amplification. Generated by immunoSEQ multiplex PCR, the TCRdb table keeps only in-frame clones and is missing some. The V and J calls and clone size are taken from that table; D and trimming were inferred from the DNA. The sample shows roughly 50,000 clones, around 80% of them seen only once. The CDR3 sequence is 16 residues long. Per germline, CDR1 SGHTA and CDR2 FQGTGA. V gave up 4 bases and J gave up 3 bases; unmatched junction bases: 5. Sequencing used peripheral blood. The V call is TRBV7-3, the J call TRBJ2-2, with 10 positions matching TRBD2. This clonotype was sampled from a man in his 70s with acute or convalescent COVID-19. Here the CDR3 DNA reads TGTGCCAGCAGCTCCTCTAGCGGGAGTTACACCGGGGAGCTGTTTTTT. Its protein is CASSSSSGSYTGELFF.